This TCR beta chain emerged from a study of blood T cell repertoires in COVID-19. Original handling: Cell counts per sample came from amplifying reference gene primers. Measured with immunoSEQ multiplex PCR; TCRdb has only the in-frame clones, and not every one. That table gives V, J and clone size, and the DNA gave D and trimming. Of 160,000 or so clones in the sample, 82% were seen once. The source is a woman in her 70s with acute or convalescent COVID-19. Specimen: peripheral blood.

CDR3 in amino acids: CASSSRGTSGSYNEQFF. CDR3 in DNA: TGTGCCAGCAGCTCTCGGGGAACTAGCGGGTCCTACAATGAGCAGTTCTTC. This rearrangement joins TRBV7-2 to TRBJ2-1; 9 bases map to TRBD2. The V gene end was trimmed by 4 bases and the J gene end by 1 base; junction bases not matched to a gene: 8. CDR3 length: 17 residues. The germline gives CDR1 SGHTA, CDR2 FQGNSA.